These T cell receptor beta chains were read from a single sample in a study of cytomegalovirus exposure and HLA in healthy donors. Assay: immunoSEQ multiplex PCR; the TCRdb copy retains only in-frame clones and omits some. The sample consists of 160,000 or so clones, 87% of them appearing once. Input material: PBMCs. These receptors originate from a woman aged 25 to 39 in good health and CMV-seronegative. CDR3s include the opening cysteine and the closing phenylalanine or tryptophan. D genes are given only for firm matches. A row's size may be missing; if present it is once, few, many or a size class.

J | D | size | V | DNA | CDR3
TRBJ1-2 | . | . | TRBV6-6 | TGTGCCAGCAGTTACGAGGGATCTAACTATGGCTACACCTTC | CASSYEGSNYGYTF
TRBJ1-3 | . | . | TRBV5-1 | TGCGCCAGCAGCACGGACAGTGGAAACACCATATATTTT | CASSTDSGNTIYF
TRBJ1-4 | TRBD1 | . | TRBV9 | TGTGCCAGCAGCTTACAGGGGACCGGTGAAAAACTGTTTTTT | CASSLQGTGEKLFF
TRBJ2-7 | TRBD2 | . | TRBV11-2 | TGTGCCAGCAGCTTAGAGGCGACTAGCGGGAGAGAAGTGGGATACGAGCAGTACTTC | CASSLEATSGREVGYEQYF
TRBJ2-7 | TRBD2 | . | TRBV7-2 | TGTGCCAGCAGCTTAGCCTTGGGCGGGGGCGAGCAGTACTTC | CASSLALGGGEQYF
TRBJ2-1 | TRBD1 | once | TRBV7-2 | TGTGCCAGCAGCTCAGGGGGACAGGGTATGGGTGAGCAGTTCTTC | CASSSGGQGMGEQFF
TRBJ2-1 | TRBD2 | . | TRBV28 | TGTGCCAGCAGTTCAAAACTTCTAGCGGGAGTTATGTATGAGCAGTTCTTC | CASSSKLLAGVMYEQFF
TRBJ1-5 | . | . | TRBV18 | TGTGCCAGCTCACCAGCAGGGTCAAATCAGCCCCAGCATTTT | CASSPAGSNQPQHF
TRBJ1-6 | . | once | TRBV29-1 | TGCAGCGTGACACAGGGTGCGGAAAATTCACCCCTCCACTTT | CSVTQGAENSPLHF
TRBJ2-1 | TRBD1 | few | TRBV7-3 | TGTGCCAGCAGCGTCGGGACAGGGTCTTACAATGAGCAGTTCTTC | CASSVGTGSYNEQFF
TRBJ2-5 | . | . | TRBV4-1 | TGCGCCAGCAGCCATTTGCCAGGGGCGGAGGAGACCCAGTACTTC | CASSHLPGAEETQYF
TRBJ1-1 | TRBD1 | . | TRBV6-5 | TGTGCCAGCAGTTACGTGACAGGGCTTGGTGAAGCTTTCTTT | CASSYVTGLGEAFF
TRBJ1-2 | TRBD1 | . | TRBV4-1 | TGCGCCAGCAGCCCCTCGGACAGGGGACATGGCTACACCTTC | CASSPSDRGHGYTF
TRBJ2-1 | . | . | TRBV27 | TGTGCCACTGCGGGTCTCGGCTCCTACAATGAGCAGTTCTTC | CATAGLGSYNEQFF
TRBJ2-5 | TRBD2 | . | TRBV7-6 | TGTGCCAGCAGAGGAGGACTAGCGGGCGCAGAGACCCAGTACTTC | CASRGGLAGAETQYF
TRBJ1-3 | . | few | TRBV5-1 | TGCGCCAGCAGCTTGAACTGGGACACAAACACCATATATTTT | CASSLNWDTNTIYF
TRBJ1-5 | . | . | TRBV4-1 | TGCGCCAGCAGCCAAGATATCCCATTGTCCATCGGGTTAAATCAGCCCCAGCATTTT | CASSQDIPLSIGLNQPQHF
TRBJ2-7 | . | . | TRBV7-9 | TGTGCCAGCACCCAGAGGACAGATGCCTACGAGCAGTACTTC | CASTQRTDAYEQYF
TRBJ2-5 | . | . | TRBV7-6 | TGTGCCAGCAGCTTAGCCCCTTCCTTCGTGCAGGGAGAGACCCAGTACTTC | CASSLAPSFVQGETQYF
TRBJ2-2 | TRBD1 | . | TRBV4-1 | TGCGCCAGCAGCCACTTACCGGGACAGGGGGCGAAGACCGGGGAGCTGTTTTTT | CASSHLPGQGAKTGELFF
TRBJ2-1 | . | . | TRBV11-2 | TGTGCCAGCAGATCCATCCCAGGAATGGAGCAGTTCTTC | CASRSIPGMEQFF
TRBJ2-1 | TRBD1 | . | TRBV27 | TGTGCCAGCACTCCCGTGGGACAGTACCATGAGCAGTTCTTC | CASTPVGQYHEQFF
TRBJ1-1 | . | . | TRBV10-1 | TGCGCCAGCAGTGGGAGTATGGAGCGGGGAACTGAAGCTTTCTTT | CASSGSMERGTEAFF
TRBJ1-5 | . | . | TRBV27 | TGTGCCAGCCAAACGGCGGGGGCTGGGGATCAGCCCCAGCATTTT | CASQTAGAGDQPQHF
TRBJ1-5 | . | once | TRBV4-1 | TGCGCCAGCAGCCAAGATGTAACAGTCAATCAGCCCCAGCATTTT | CASSQDVTVNQPQHF
TRBJ2-7 | TRBD2 | . | TRBV19 | TGTGCCAGTAGTACTCACTCGGGACTAGCGGGGGCCGCTGGGTACGAGCAGTACTTC | CASSTHSGLAGAAGYEQYF
TRBJ2-7 | TRBD1 | few | TRBV4-3 | TGCGCCAGCAGCCCTGGGCAGGGGGCCTACGAGCAGTACTTC | CASSPGQGAYEQYF
TRBJ2-7 | . | once | TRBV2 | TGTGCCAGCACCCCCTTCCGGGACTTCAGCGGTCTAGCCCGTGAGCGCAGCTCCTACGAGCAGTACTTC | CASTPFRDFSGLARERSSYEQYF
TRBJ2-7 | . | . | TRBV7-9 | TGTGCCAGCAGCTTGTCCGGCGAGCAGTACTTC | CASSLSGEQYF
TRBJ2-1 | TRBD2 | . | TRBV13 | TGTGCCAGCAGCTGGGGACTAGCGGTGACCTACAATGAGCAGTTCTTC | CASSWGLAVTYNEQFF
TRBJ2-3 | . | . | TRBV27 | TGTGCCAGCAGTTTATCGAAACAAGATACGCAGTATTTT | CASSLSKQDTQYF
TRBJ2-5 | TRBD2 | few | TRBV7-8 | TGTGCCAGCAGCCTAGAGGTAGCGGGGGGGCTCCAACAAGAGACCCAGTACTTC | CASSLEVAGGLQQETQYF
TRBJ1-5 | . | . | TRBV7-2 | TGTGCCAGCAGCCGTATTTCAGGTCAGCCCCAGCATTTT | CASSRISGQPQHF
TRBJ1-5 | . | . | TRBV11-2 | TGTGCCAGCAGCTTAGCAGGAAGCAATCAGCCCCAGCATTTT | CASSLAGSNQPQHF
TRBJ2-3 | . | . | TRBV27 | TGTGCCAGCAGTCCGACAGCGGGTGACGTGACGTATACGCAGTATTTT | CASSPTAGDVTYTQYF
TRBJ1-6 | . | once | TRBV6-1 | TGTGCCAGCCCTCCTACTGGGCAGCTGAACTCACCCCTCCACTTT | CASPPTGQLNSPLHF
TRBJ2-1 | TRBD2 | . | TRBV5-6 | TGTGCCAGCAGCTTGACCACGGGACTAGCCGATGAGCAGTTCTTC | CASSLTTGLADEQFF
TRBJ1-5 | . | . | TRBV15 | TGTGCCACCAGCCTCGGGTCTTATAGCAATCAGCCCCAGCATTTT | CATSLGSYSNQPQHF
TRBJ2-3 | TRBD1 | . | TRBV7-6 | TGTGCCAGCAGCTTCGGACAGGGAGATACGCAGTATTTT | CASSFGQGDTQYF